Listed here is a single T cell receptor beta chain. This CDR3 has 19 residues. V dropped 0 bases and J dropped 0; count of bases not matched to a gene: 10. Germline values: CDR1 SGDLS, CDR2 YYNGEE. Measured with immunoSEQ multiplex PCR; TCRdb has only the in-frame clones, and not every one. Among under 130,000 clones listed, about 75% were seen once. This sample was included in a study of blood T cell repertoires in COVID-19. Study-level background: The cDNA or gDNA used as material had been derived from T cells, B-cell-depleted T cells, or PBMCs.

V is TRBV9 and J is TRBJ2-1, with TRBD2 identical over 9 bases. The TCR was taken from a woman in her sixties or seventies with acute or convalescent COVID-19. The sample was peripheral blood. For the CDR3, the DNA is TGTGCCAGCAGCGTAGCCTCTGGGGGTAGCGGGAGCTCCTACAATGAGCAGTTCTTC. It codes for CASSVASGGSGSSYNEQFF.